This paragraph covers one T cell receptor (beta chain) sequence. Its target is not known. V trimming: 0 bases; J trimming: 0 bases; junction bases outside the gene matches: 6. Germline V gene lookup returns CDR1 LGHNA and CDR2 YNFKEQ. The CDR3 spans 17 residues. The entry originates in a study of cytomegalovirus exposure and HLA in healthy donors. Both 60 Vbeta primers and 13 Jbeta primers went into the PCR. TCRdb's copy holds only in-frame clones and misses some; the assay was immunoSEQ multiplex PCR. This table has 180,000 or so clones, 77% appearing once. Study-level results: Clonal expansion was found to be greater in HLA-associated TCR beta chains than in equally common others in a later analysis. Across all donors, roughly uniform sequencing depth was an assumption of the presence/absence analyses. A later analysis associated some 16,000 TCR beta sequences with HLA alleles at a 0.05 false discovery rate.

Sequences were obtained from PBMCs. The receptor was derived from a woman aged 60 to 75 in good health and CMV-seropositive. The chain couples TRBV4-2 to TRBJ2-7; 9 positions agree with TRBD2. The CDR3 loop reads CASSQDPLAGNSYEQYF. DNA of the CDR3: TGTGCCAGCAGCCAAGATCCACTAGCGGGCAACTCCTACGAGCAGTACTTC.